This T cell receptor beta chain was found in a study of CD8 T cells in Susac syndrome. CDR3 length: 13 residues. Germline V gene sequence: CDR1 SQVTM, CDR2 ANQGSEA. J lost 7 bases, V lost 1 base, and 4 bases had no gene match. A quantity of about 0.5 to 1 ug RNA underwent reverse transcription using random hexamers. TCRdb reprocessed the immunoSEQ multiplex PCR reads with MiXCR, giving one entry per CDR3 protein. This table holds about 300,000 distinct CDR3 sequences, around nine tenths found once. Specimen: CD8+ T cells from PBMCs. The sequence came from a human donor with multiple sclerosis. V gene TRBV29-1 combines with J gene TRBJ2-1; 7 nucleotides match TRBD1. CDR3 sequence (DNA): TGCAGCGTTGAAGGACCACAGGGGAATGAGCAGTTCTTC. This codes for CSVEGPQGNEQFF.